Listed below are T cell receptor beta chains from one sample, sequenced in a study of blood T cell repertoires in COVID-19. Libraries were prepared by immunoSEQ multiplex PCR; TCRdb keeps only in-frame clonotypes and omits some of them. This repertoire shows approximately 100,000 clones, 89% found once; its top ten account for approximately 5.2%. Material: peripheral blood. These TCRs come from a woman of 80 years or more with active COVID-19. Each CDR3 is given with its conserved first and last residue. A D gene is named only where the DNA matches it firmly. A row's size may be missing; if present it is once, few, many or a size class.

abundance | j_gene | v_gene | d_gene | CDR3nt | CDR3aa
NA | TRBJ1-2 | TRBV20-1 | TRBD1 | TGCAGTGCTAGTCTTCACGGGACAGACTATGGCTACACCTTC | CSASLHGTDYGYTF
NA | TRBJ1-1 | TRBV15 | NA | TGTGCCACCAGCCCTCAGCAACGACAGCCACGGCCACAAGCTTTCTTT | CATSPQQRQPRPQAFF
NA | TRBJ2-3 | TRBV7-2 | NA | TGTGCCAGCAGCTTGGGCCACGCGGGAGATACGCAGTATTTT | CASSLGHAGDTQYF
once | TRBJ2-1 | TRBV18 | TRBD2 | TGTGCCAGCTCACCATCAGCTGGGACTAGCGGGAGTGATGAGCAGTTCTTC | CASSPSAGTSGSDEQFF
NA | TRBJ2-7 | TRBV28 | TRBD2 | TGTGCCAGCGGTATAGCGGGTCTCTCCTACGAGCAGTACTTC | CASGIAGLSYEQYF
NA | TRBJ2-1 | TRBV7-3 | TRBD2 | TGTGCCAGCAGCCATAGCGGGAACTCCTACAATGAGCAGTTCTTC | CASSHSGNSYNEQFF
NA | TRBJ1-1 | TRBV19 | TRBD1 | TGTGCCAGTAGTGCCCGGGACAGGGCTCGAAACACTGAAGCTTTCTTT | CASSARDRARNTEAFF
NA | TRBJ2-3 | TRBV10-2 | NA | TGCGCCAGCCGACCTAGCGAGTCCACAGATACGCAGTATTTT | CASRPSESTDTQYF
NA | TRBJ2-7 | TRBV28 | NA | TGTGCCAGCAACCCGGTTAGTAGCGGACTCTCCTACGAGCAGTACTTC | CASNPVSSGLSYEQYF
NA | TRBJ2-3 | TRBV3-1/TRBV3-2 | TRBD2 | TGTGCCAGCAGCCAAGCGGGCGGGAGGCGAGTGGCAGATACGCAGTATTTT | CASSQAGGRRVADTQYF
NA | TRBJ2-3 | TRBV3-1/TRBV3-2 | NA | TGTGCCAGCAGCCAAGAACTAGCTGCAGATACGCAGTATTTT | CASSQELAADTQYF
NA | TRBJ2-7 | TRBV5-4 | TRBD1 | TGTGCCAGCAGCCCGTCGGGACAGATCTACGAGCAGTACTTC | CASSPSGQIYEQYF
NA | TRBJ2-2 | TRBV5-6 | NA | TGTGCCAGCAGCTTGGCAGTTGAGGGGGGGGTCACCGGGGAGCTGTTTTTT | CASSLAVEGGVTGELFF
once | TRBJ1-2 | TRBV19 | NA | TGTGCCAGTAGTATCAGCAGGGGAAACTATGGCTACACCTTC | CASSISRGNYGYTF
NA | TRBJ1-1 | TRBV30 | TRBD1 | TGTGCCTGGAGTGGCCTTTCCGGACAGGGGGCCGGAGCTTTCTTT | CAWSGLSGQGAGAFF
few | TRBJ2-7 | TRBV7-2 | NA | TGTGCCAGCAGCAGGGGGACGGTAACCTACGAGCAGTACTTC | CASSRGTVTYEQYF
NA | TRBJ2-2 | TRBV9 | TRBD2 | TGTGCCAGCAGCGCGCGGGGGGACGGTGGGGAGCTGTTTTTT | CASSARGDGGELFF
NA | TRBJ1-2 | TRBV27 | TRBD1 | TGTGCCAGCAGTCCATACGACAGGGGGGTCGGCTACACCTTC | CASSPYDRGVGYTF
NA | TRBJ2-3 | TRBV19 | NA | TGTGCCAGTAAAGGTTCCAGGCCTAGCACAGATACGCAGTATTTT | CASKGSRPSTDTQYF
NA | TRBJ2-7 | TRBV19 | TRBD1 | TGTGCCAGTAGTACGACAGGGGGCTCCTACGAGCAGTACTTC | CASSTTGGSYEQYF
few | TRBJ2-3 | TRBV29-1 | TRBD2 | TGCAGCGTGGGGACTAGCGGGACAGATACGCAGTATTTT | CSVGTSGTDTQYF
NA | TRBJ2-2 | TRBV28 | TRBD2 | TGTGCCAGCAGTTTATGGGGAGCGGGAGGGCCGACCGGGGAGCTGTTTTTT | CASSLWGAGGPTGELFF
NA | TRBJ1-1 | TRBV6-4 | TRBD1 | TGTGCCAGCAGTGACTACTTGGACAGGGGAAGGTTCTTT | CASSDYLDRGRFF
NA | TRBJ2-5 | TRBV7-9 | NA | TGTGCCAGCAGCTTAATATTTCGAGAGACCCAGTACTTC | CASSLIFRETQYF
NA | TRBJ2-5 | TRBV24-1 | TRBD1 | TGTGCCACCAGTGACTACGGGACAGGACAGGAGACCCAGTACTTC | CATSDYGTGQETQYF
few | TRBJ2-7 | TRBV6-6 | TRBD2 | TGTGCCAGCAGTCCTAGCGGGCTTTACGAGCAGTACTTC | CASSPSGLYEQYF